This T cell receptor (beta chain) emerged from a study of blood T cell repertoires in COVID-19. Study as a whole: Sample material is recorded as cDNA or gDNA derived from T cells, B-cell-depleted T cells, or PBMCs.

Methods used by the authors: Reference gene primer amplification gave nucleated cell count estimates. Assay: immunoSEQ multiplex PCR; the TCRdb copy retains only in-frame clones and omits some. For V, J and clone size, that table is used; D and trimming come from the DNA. The data hold roughly 150,000 clones, with about 85% observed a single time. V gave up 2 bases and J gave up 15 bases, with 17 bases separating them. This CDR3 contains 13 residues. Germline values: CDR1 SGHTA, CDR2 FQGNSA. Patients from Seattle were sampled longitudinally, starting during active infection. This receptor was identified in a woman aged 50 to 65 with COVID-19, enrolled during active disease. The specimen sequenced was peripheral blood. The chain links TRBV7-2 to TRBJ2-1; D uncertain. The CDR3 spells CASSLPLSVTMFF. The DNA of the CDR3 is TGTGCCAGCAGCTTACCCTTGTCGGTTACGATGTTCTTC.